This T cell receptor beta chain was profiled in a study of T-cell reconstitution after alpha-beta-depleted transplantation in children. Whole-study results and caveats: T-cell counts and diversity at one year post-transplant came mainly from newly produced T cells. The high TCRbeta diversity at day 60 in some patients came from surviving recipient T cells and thymic progenitors. At around two months after transplant, the alpha-beta T cells were reportedly derived from several hundred expanded clones that came from non-depleted graft cells.

A TCRbeta library incorporating unique molecular identifiers was prepared. TCRdb re-called the PCR reads with MiXCR, one entry per CDR3 protein. The sample consists of about 580,000 distinct CDR3 sequences, about a quarter of them appearing once. Unmatched junction bases numbered 7, after V lost 6 bases and J lost 6 bases. In germline, CDR1 is DFQATT, CDR2 SNEGSKA (reference sequence). The CDR3 covers 13 residues. This clonotype turned up a few times. The target antigen is unknown. The sequence was collected from a boy under three years old with Wiskott-Aldrich syndrome, due to receive a stem cell transplant. This specimen was PBMCs, taken before TCRalphabeta/CD19-depleted stem cell transplant. The chain combines TRBV20-1 with TRBJ1-5; TRBD1 matches 8 bases. As DNA, the CDR3 is TGCAGTGCGGGGGACAGGCTGACTCAGCCCCAGCATTTT. Translation gives CSAGDRLTQPQHF.